What follows is one T cell receptor beta chain and its context. The antigen remains undetermined. Then a second PCR, running about 7 to 11 cycles, was carried out with a sample-barcoded 5' primer and a J-beta primer mix. Paired-end reads containing CDR3 totaled no fewer than 2.5 million for each sample. TCRdb fed the 5' RACE reads into MiXCR, producing one record per CDR3 protein. The sample contains fewer than 2 million distinct CDR3 sequences, 30% to 40% of which appear only once. Germline V CDR1 and CDR2: DFQATT, SNEGSKA (reference sequence). This CDR3 contains 12 residues. The trim removed 1 base at V and 9 bases at J, leaving 2 bases unmatched. These data originate in a study of blood T cells in healthy people across ages. Study findings and constraints: Researchers report that TCR beta diversity correlated strongly with naive T cell percentage. Diversity estimates drawn from one million T cells were deemed underestimates.

The amount of total RNA extracted per sample was at least 5.5 micrograms. The sample comprised blood. The V and J genes are TRBV20-1 and TRBJ2-1; the match to TRBD2 covers 8 bases. The receptor's source is a human donor in good health. CDR3 residues: CSARVAGGEQFF. In DNA form, the CDR3 reads TGCAGTGCTAGAGTTGCGGGGGGTGAGCAGTTCTTC.